Listed below are T cell receptor beta chains from one sample, sequenced in a study of blood T cell repertoires in COVID-19. Only in-frame clones appear in the TCRdb table, and some are missing; sequencing was by immunoSEQ multiplex PCR. The sample lists some 250,000 clones; about 88% were seen once. The specimen was peripheral blood. These TCRs come from a woman between 55 and 75 years old with COVID-19, enrolled during active disease. Each CDR3 is given with its conserved first and last residue. D genes are given only for firm matches. Only some rows state a clone size, as once, few, many or a class for expanded clones.

abundance: NA
d_gene: NA
j_gene: TRBJ2-1
v_gene: TRBV6-6
CDR3aa: CASSYSSLTYNEQFF
CDR3nt: TGTGCCAGCAGTTACTCGTCCCTAACCTACAATGAGCAGTTCTTC

abundance: NA
d_gene: NA
j_gene: TRBJ2-1
v_gene: TRBV5-1
CDR3aa: CASSLSGGFYNEQFF
CDR3nt: TGCGCCAGCAGCTTGAGTGGGGGGTTCTACAATGAGCAGTTCTTC

abundance: NA
d_gene: NA
j_gene: TRBJ1-4
v_gene: TRBV2
CDR3aa: CASSEGTSATNEKLFF
CDR3nt: TGTGCCAGCAGTGAAGGGACAAGTGCAACTAATGAAAAACTGTTTTTT

abundance: NA
d_gene: NA
j_gene: TRBJ2-5
v_gene: TRBV5-1
CDR3aa: CASRESVLLWETQYF
CDR3nt: TGCGCCAGCAGGGAGAGCGTACTCCTATGGGAGACCCAGTACTTC

abundance: once
d_gene: NA
j_gene: TRBJ1-5
v_gene: TRBV6-6
CDR3aa: CASSYAEAGVVTQHF
CDR3nt: TGTGCCAGCAGTTACGCTGAGGCAGGGGTGGTCACCCAGCATTTT

abundance: NA
d_gene: NA
j_gene: TRBJ1-5
v_gene: TRBV30
CDR3aa: CAWSGARTDNSNQPQHF
CDR3nt: TGTGCCTGGAGTGGGGCCCGGACAGACAATAGCAATCAGCCCCAGCATTTT

abundance: once
d_gene: TRBD1
j_gene: TRBJ1-4
v_gene: TRBV19
CDR3aa: CASSNPGQGNEKLFF
CDR3nt: TGTGCCAGTAGCAACCCGGGACAGGGGAATGAAAAACTGTTTTTT

abundance: few
d_gene: NA
j_gene: TRBJ1-2
v_gene: TRBV6-2/TRBV6-3
CDR3aa: CASSQGGGYTF
CDR3nt: TGTGCCAGCAGTCAGGGAGGTGGCTACACCTTC

abundance: NA
d_gene: TRBD2
j_gene: TRBJ2-1
v_gene: TRBV24-1
CDR3aa: CATSDPSGAAYNEQFF
CDR3nt: TGTGCCACCAGTGACCCTAGCGGGGCCGCCTACAATGAGCAGTTCTTC

abundance: NA
d_gene: TRBD1
j_gene: TRBJ1-1
v_gene: TRBV29-1
CDR3aa: CSVHRQGAPAFF
CDR3nt: TGCAGCGTTCACAGACAGGGGGCTCCGGCTTTCTTT

abundance: NA
d_gene: TRBD1
j_gene: TRBJ1-5
v_gene: TRBV19
CDR3aa: CASQDRAGQPQHF
CDR3nt: TGTGCCAGTCAAGACAGGGCGGGCCAGCCCCAGCATTTT

abundance: NA
d_gene: NA
j_gene: TRBJ2-1
v_gene: TRBV11-2
CDR3aa: CASSFADSSYNEQFF
CDR3nt: TGTGCCAGCAGCTTCGCTGATAGCTCCTACAATGAGCAGTTCTTC

abundance: NA
d_gene: TRBD2
j_gene: TRBJ2-3
v_gene: TRBV5-1
CDR3aa: CANLGLAGAADTQYF
CDR3nt: TGCGCCAACCTAGGACTAGCGGGAGCCGCAGATACGCAGTATTTT

abundance: NA
d_gene: TRBD1
j_gene: TRBJ2-1
v_gene: TRBV11-1
CDR3aa: CASSLLDTDRVEQFF
CDR3nt: TGTGCCAGCAGCTTATTGGACACGGACAGGGTTGAGCAGTTCTTC

abundance: NA
d_gene: NA
j_gene: TRBJ2-1
v_gene: TRBV30
CDR3aa: CAWSAGQVEQFF
CDR3nt: TGTGCCTGGAGTGCTGGGCAGGTTGAGCAGTTCTTC

abundance: NA
d_gene: NA
j_gene: TRBJ2-7
v_gene: TRBV6-2/TRBV6-3
CDR3aa: CASSPLSRTQYTEQYF
CDR3nt: TGTGCCAGCAGCCCACTCAGTCGGACACAATATACAGAGCAGTACTTC

abundance: NA
d_gene: NA
j_gene: TRBJ2-2
v_gene: TRBV27
CDR3aa: CASSLMGANPNTGELFF
CDR3nt: TGTGCCAGCAGTTTAATGGGCGCTAACCCGAACACCGGGGAGCTGTTTTTT

abundance: NA
d_gene: TRBD2
j_gene: TRBJ2-2
v_gene: TRBV6-2/TRBV6-3
CDR3aa: CASSYSSGLAGVGELFF
CDR3nt: TGTGCCAGCAGTTACTCGAGTGGACTAGCGGGAGTCGGGGAGCTGTTTTTT

abundance: once
d_gene: TRBD2
j_gene: TRBJ2-3
v_gene: TRBV18
CDR3aa: CASSPGGTDTQYF
CDR3nt: TGTGCCAGCTCACCGGGAGGGACAGATACGCAGTATTTT

abundance: few
d_gene: TRBD1
j_gene: TRBJ1-1
v_gene: TRBV7-8
CDR3aa: CASSPTQGGTEAFF
CDR3nt: TGTGCCAGCAGCCCAACACAGGGGGGCACTGAAGCTTTCTTT

abundance: NA
d_gene: NA
j_gene: TRBJ1-1
v_gene: TRBV5-1
CDR3aa: CASFTELNTEAFF
CDR3nt: TGCGCCAGCTTTACAGAACTGAACACTGAAGCTTTCTTT

abundance: NA
d_gene: TRBD1
j_gene: TRBJ1-4
v_gene: TRBV2
CDR3aa: CASSERGPLFF
CDR3nt: TGTGCCAGCAGTGAAAGGGGGCCCTTGTTTTTT

abundance: once
d_gene: NA
j_gene: TRBJ2-5
v_gene: TRBV6-4
CDR3aa: CASSVNAEETQYF
CDR3nt: TGTGCCAGCAGTGTAAATGCGGAAGAGACCCAGTACTTC

abundance: NA
d_gene: NA
j_gene: TRBJ2-7
v_gene: TRBV5-1
CDR3aa: CASSPSAVLAEQYF
CDR3nt: TGCGCCAGCAGCCCTAGCGCCGTGCTGGCCGAGCAGTACTTC

abundance: NA
d_gene: TRBD1
j_gene: TRBJ2-5
v_gene: TRBV6-1
CDR3aa: CASSEQGVSQSETQYF
CDR3nt: TGTGCCAGCAGTGAACAGGGGGTTTCACAGTCTGAGACCCAGTACTTC

abundance: few
d_gene: TRBD1
j_gene: TRBJ1-1
v_gene: TRBV7-2
CDR3aa: CASSAGQGAAFF
CDR3nt: TGTGCCAGCAGCGCGGGACAGGGGGCAGCTTTCTTT

abundance: NA
d_gene: NA
j_gene: TRBJ1-2
v_gene: TRBV7-2
CDR3aa: CASSPSGGKGGYTF
CDR3nt: TGTGCCAGCAGCCCTTCTGGGGGGAAGGGTGGCTACACCTTC

abundance: NA
d_gene: NA
j_gene: TRBJ1-2
v_gene: TRBV21-1
CDR3aa: CASSKDRGREYYGYTF
CDR3nt: TGTGCCAGCAGCAAAGATCGGGGAAGGGAGTACTATGGCTACACCTTC

abundance: many
d_gene: TRBD1
j_gene: TRBJ1-3
v_gene: TRBV30
CDR3aa: CAWSADRGSGNTIYF
CDR3nt: TGTGCCTGGAGTGCGGACAGGGGCTCTGGAAACACCATATATTTT

abundance: NA
d_gene: TRBD1
j_gene: TRBJ1-5
v_gene: TRBV5-5
CDR3aa: CASSRTGYSNQPQHF
CDR3nt: TGTGCCAGCAGCCGGACAGGCTATAGCAATCAGCCCCAGCATTTT

abundance: NA
d_gene: NA
j_gene: TRBJ1-2
v_gene: TRBV7-3
CDR3aa: CASSLSIGGDYGYTF
CDR3nt: TGTGCCAGCAGCTTATCAATTGGAGGGGACTATGGCTACACCTTC

abundance: NA
d_gene: NA
j_gene: TRBJ1-6
v_gene: TRBV10-3
CDR3aa: CAIRPWQNNSPLHF
CDR3nt: TGTGCCATCAGACCCTGGCAGAATAATTCACCCCTCCACTTT

abundance: once
d_gene: TRBD1
j_gene: TRBJ2-1
v_gene: TRBV7-9
CDR3aa: CASSLDGTGAYNEQFF
CDR3nt: TGTGCCAGCAGCTTAGACGGGACAGGCGCCTACAATGAGCAGTTCTTC

abundance: few
d_gene: NA
j_gene: TRBJ1-1
v_gene: TRBV7-2
CDR3aa: CATPERSQNTEAFF
CDR3nt: TGTGCCACCCCTGAGAGGTCTCAGAACACTGAAGCTTTCTTT

abundance: NA
d_gene: NA
j_gene: TRBJ1-5
v_gene: TRBV30
CDR3aa: CAWGQRADQPQHF
CDR3nt: TGTGCCTGGGGACAGAGGGCCGATCAGCCCCAGCATTTT

abundance: NA
d_gene: TRBD1
j_gene: TRBJ1-5
v_gene: TRBV27
CDR3aa: CASSLYPGGNQPQHF
CDR3nt: TGTGCCAGCAGTTTATACCCAGGGGGAAATCAGCCCCAGCATTTT

abundance: NA
d_gene: TRBD1
j_gene: TRBJ1-6
v_gene: TRBV18
CDR3aa: CASSPLAGTGNSPLHF
CDR3nt: TGTGCCAGCTCACCACTAGCCGGGACAGGGAATTCACCCCTCCACTTT

abundance: once
d_gene: TRBD2
j_gene: TRBJ2-1
v_gene: TRBV29-1
CDR3aa: CSVRTSGSRSSYNEQFF
CDR3nt: TGCAGCGTTCGTACTAGCGGGAGCCGTAGCTCCTACAATGAGCAGTTCTTC

abundance: few
d_gene: TRBD1
j_gene: TRBJ2-3
v_gene: TRBV15
CDR3aa: CATSTRTGTDTQYF
CDR3nt: TGTGCCACCAGCACTAGGACAGGGACAGATACGCAGTATTTT

abundance: NA
d_gene: TRBD1
j_gene: TRBJ2-5
v_gene: TRBV25-1
CDR3aa: CASSGQRTGWAGETQYF
CDR3nt: TGTGCCAGCAGTGGACAAAGGACAGGGTGGGCTGGAGAGACCCAGTACTTC

abundance: NA
d_gene: TRBD2
j_gene: TRBJ2-1
v_gene: TRBV10-3
CDR3aa: CAISESSGGPVGEQFF
CDR3nt: TGTGCCATCAGTGAGTCGTCGGGAGGGCCAGTGGGTGAGCAGTTCTTC

abundance: NA
d_gene: TRBD2
j_gene: TRBJ2-1
v_gene: TRBV3-1/TRBV3-2
CDR3aa: CASELAAYNEQFF
CDR3nt: TGTGCCAGCGAACTAGCGGCCTACAATGAGCAGTTCTTC

abundance: NA
d_gene: TRBD1
j_gene: TRBJ2-2
v_gene: TRBV28
CDR3aa: CASILGTGATGELFF
CDR3nt: TGTGCCAGCATCCTCGGGACAGGGGCCACCGGGGAGCTGTTTTTT

abundance: NA
d_gene: NA
j_gene: TRBJ2-2
v_gene: TRBV24-1
CDR3aa: CATHAGASGNTGELFF
CDR3nt: TGTGCCACCCATGCAGGGGCTAGCGGGAACACCGGGGAGCTGTTTTTT

abundance: NA
d_gene: NA
j_gene: TRBJ1-6
v_gene: TRBV14
CDR3aa: CASSQVRGGSPLHF
CDR3nt: TGTGCCAGCAGCCAAGTAAGGGGAGGGTCACCCCTCCACTTT

abundance: NA
d_gene: TRBD1
j_gene: TRBJ2-5
v_gene: TRBV7-9
CDR3aa: CASSRQGGETQYF
CDR3nt: TGTGCCAGCAGCCGACAGGGCGGGGAGACCCAGTACTTC

abundance: NA
d_gene: NA
j_gene: TRBJ2-1
v_gene: TRBV28
CDR3aa: CASSSGADEQFF
CDR3nt: TGTGCCAGCAGTTCGGGAGCCGATGAGCAGTTCTTC

abundance: NA
d_gene: NA
j_gene: TRBJ2-1
v_gene: TRBV11-2
CDR3aa: CASSCVQERIHNEQFF
CDR3nt: TGTGCCAGCAGCTGTGTACAAGAGCGCATCCACAATGAGCAGTTCTTC

abundance: NA
d_gene: NA
j_gene: TRBJ2-7
v_gene: TRBV2
CDR3aa: CAGGEGAYEQYF
CDR3nt: TGTGCCGGAGGGGAGGGGGCCTACGAGCAGTACTTC

abundance: NA
d_gene: NA
j_gene: TRBJ2-3
v_gene: TRBV20-1
CDR3aa: CSASYRDSPLTDTQYF
CDR3nt: TGCAGTGCTAGTTACCGGGACTCCCCACTCACAGATACGCAGTATTTT

abundance: NA
d_gene: TRBD1
j_gene: TRBJ2-1
v_gene: TRBV28
CDR3aa: CASSSGTGYGPEQFF
CDR3nt: TGTGCCAGCAGTTCCGGGACAGGGTATGGCCCTGAGCAGTTCTTC

abundance: NA
d_gene: TRBD2
j_gene: TRBJ2-3
v_gene: TRBV11-3
CDR3aa: CASSLGLAGYTDTQYF
CDR3nt: TGTGCCAGCAGCTTAGGACTAGCGGGGTACACAGATACGCAGTATTTT

abundance: NA
d_gene: TRBD1
j_gene: TRBJ1-2
v_gene: TRBV7-9
CDR3aa: CASSPDSRGDGYTF
CDR3nt: TGTGCCAGCAGCCCGGATTCCAGGGGGGATGGCTACACCTTC

abundance: NA
d_gene: NA
j_gene: TRBJ1-2
v_gene: TRBV10-3
CDR3aa: CAISETEHYGYTF
CDR3nt: TGTGCCATCAGTGAAACAGAGCACTATGGCTACACCTTC

abundance: NA
d_gene: TRBD2
j_gene: TRBJ2-1
v_gene: TRBV5-5
CDR3aa: CASSFLASGRDEFF
CDR3nt: TGTGCCAGCAGCTTCTTGGCTAGCGGGAGGGACGAGTTCTTC

abundance: NA
d_gene: NA
j_gene: TRBJ1-3
v_gene: TRBV19
CDR3aa: CASSITTSVTGNTIYF
CDR3nt: TGTGCCAGTAGTATAACCACAAGCGTGACTGGAAACACCATATATTTT

abundance: once
d_gene: NA
j_gene: TRBJ1-2
v_gene: TRBV12-3/TRBV12-4
CDR3aa: CASSFSYGYTF
CDR3nt: TGTGCCAGCAGTTTCAGCTATGGCTACACCTTC

abundance: NA
d_gene: NA
j_gene: TRBJ2-5
v_gene: TRBV13
CDR3aa: CASSLALSVETQYF
CDR3nt: TGTGCCAGCAGCTTAGCCCTCTCGGTGGAGACCCAGTACTTC